These 20 T cell receptor beta chains originate from one sample sequenced in a study of T cells in Graves' hyperthyroidism and ophthalmopathy. From RNA transcripts, TCR beta CDR3 regions were amplified. TCR CDR3 regions were first amplified by RT-PCR with HTBI primers. In TCRdb, the multiplex PCR reads were re-called with MiXCR into one record per CDR3 protein. The sample records 530,000 or so distinct CDR3 sequences, 35% to 55% being singletons. Sequenced input: peripheral blood or thyroid tissue (not recorded which). These receptors were taken from a woman between 18 and 29 years old with Graves' hyperthyroidism.

V gene TRBV25-1 combines with J gene TRBJ2-7; no clear D. The germline V gene has CDR1 MGHDK and CDR2 SYGVNS. This CDR3 is 15 amino acids long. V was clipped by 9 bases and J by 5 bases, with 23 bases between them. CDR3 amino acids: CASSLMSPEPHEQYF. The CDR3 coding sequence is TGTGCCAGTTCTCTAATGTCCCCGGAGCCCCACGAGCAGTACTTC.

To note about this clonotype: A much bigger clone sits one base away, suggesting this may be a read error. The rearrangement uses TRBV4-2 and TRBJ2-5; 9 nucleotides match TRBD2. The CDR3 spans 18 residues. Germline V gene data show CDR1 as LGHNA and CDR2 as YNFKEQ. V lost 0 bases to trimming and J lost 3 bases; unmatched junction nucleotides: 11. In DNA, the CDR3 is TGTGCCAGCAGCCAAGATGCTCTCACTAGCGGGCAGAAAGAGACCCAGTACTTC. Its translation is CASSQDALTSGQKETQYF.

A note on this clonotype: This may be a read error, as it is one base from a much larger clone. This chain links TRBV20-1 with TRBJ2-2, with a weak D call TRBD2 (5 bases). The CDR3 totals 14 residues. Germline values: CDR1 DFQATT, CDR2 SNEGSKA (reference sequence). CDR3 nucleotide sequence: TGCAGTGCGGAGCGATCAACGAACACCGGGAAGCTGTTTTTT. Its translation is CSAERSTNTGKLFF.

CDR3 nucleotide sequence: TGTGCCACCGCGGACAGTGATGGCTACACCTTC. It codes for CATADSDGYTF. V and J are TRBV10-3 and TRBJ1-2; D is possibly TRBD1 (6 bases). This CDR3 has 11 amino acids. V was trimmed by 10 bases and J by 6 bases, leaving 12 bases between them. Germline V CDR1 and CDR2: ENHRY, SYGVKD.

This sequence joins TRBV20-1 and TRBJ1-1; D remains ambiguous. Germline CDR1 reads DFQATT; CDR2 reads SNEGSKA (reference sequence). V lost 5 bases and J lost 7, with 5 bases in between. The CDR3 is 9 amino acids. The CDR3 loop reads CSAWNEAFF. CDR3 DNA: TGCAGTGCTTGGAATGAAGCTTTCTTT.

In this sample, this clonotype turned up a few times. The rearrangement uses TRBV20-1 and TRBJ1-4; a weak D match, TRBD1 (5 bases). The germline V gene has CDR1 DFQATT and CDR2 SNEGSKA (reference sequence). The CDR3 contains 14 residues. V lost 5 bases, J lost 0 bases, and 10 bases lay in between. CDR3: CSAYPGPTNEKLFF. Here the CDR3 DNA reads TGCAGTGCTTATCCAGGGCCAACTAATGAAAAACTGTTTTTT.

In its sample, this clonotype was seen many times. The J gene is TRBJ2-2, the V gene TRBV4-3; D uncertain. CDR1 and CDR2 from the germline V gene are LGHNA and YSLEER. V lost 4 bases and J lost 6, with 9 bases in between. CDR3 length equals 13 residues. CDR3 sequence (DNA): TGCGCCAGCAGCCCCTCGTTTTCCGGGGAGCTGTTTTTT. Its translation: CASSPSFSGELFF.

The V gene is TRBV7-3, the J gene TRBJ2-5, with 16 bases matching TRBD2. Germline-derived CDR1 and CDR2 are SGHTA and FQGTGA. This CDR3 has 18 amino acids. The V segment lost 5 bases and the J segment 0 bases; nucleotides outside the gene matches: 6. The CDR3 coding sequence is TGTGCCAGCAGCCCGGGACTAGCGGGAGGGATGTACCAAGAGACCCAGTACTTC. Its protein product is CASSPGLAGGMYQETQYF.

This clonotype was seen only a few times. The chain carries TRBV7-2 and TRBJ1-5; perhaps TRBD1 as D (5 bases). This CDR3 has 15 residues. Germline lookup yields CDR1 SGHTA and CDR2 FQGNSA. Trimming removed 5 bases from V and 4 bases from J, with 15 bases in between. The CDR3, as DNA: TGTGCCAGCAGCCGTACGGGGCAAACGAATCAGCCCCAGCATTTT. This translates into CASSRTGQTNQPQHF.

Ten or more counts support this clonotype. V is TRBV27 and J is TRBJ1-6; maybe TRBD1 (5 bases). The germline V and J ends were trimmed by 7 bases and 7 bases, with 17 bases remaining between them. Germline-derived CDR1 and CDR2 are MNHEY and SMNVEV (reference sequence). The CDR3 sequence is 15 residues long. The chain's CDR3 is CASTLLLGANSPLHF. As DNA, the CDR3 is TGTGCCAGCACCCTCCTTCTAGGGGCGAATTCACCCCTCCACTTT.

This clonotype was picked up many times. The chain recombines TRBV19 with TRBJ1-5, with D possibly being TRBD1 (5 bases). CDR3 size: 14 residues. Germline CDR1 is LNHDA and CDR2 is SQIVND (reference sequence). V lost 6 bases and J lost 6, with 15 bases in between. CDR3 loop: CASRTGLSAQPQHF. Here the CDR3 DNA reads TGTGCCAGTAGAACGGGACTCTCAGCTCAGCCCCAGCATTTT.

The chain joins TRBV5-6 to TRBJ1-2; D is perhaps TRBD1 (5 bases). Germline assignment: CDR1 SGHDT and CDR2 YYEEEE. The V and J ends lost 4 bases and 6 bases respectively, with 22 bases between them. This CDR3 is 16 amino acids long. The CDR3 protein is CASSRHSQGYSHGYTF. Written as DNA, the CDR3 is TGTGCCAGCAGCAGGCACTCGCAGGGTTATTCGCATGGCTACACCTTC. Full variable domain (rest looked up from reference TRBV5-6 and TRBJ1-2): DAGVTQSPTHLIKTRGQQVTLRCSPKSGHDTVSWYQQALGQGPQFIFQYYEEEERQRGNFPDRFSGHQFPNYSSELNVNALLLGDSALYLCASSRHSQGYSHGYTFGSGTRLTVV.

The chain uses TRBV20-1 and TRBJ2-3; 14 nucleotides line up with TRBD2. V was clipped by 6 bases and J by 3 bases; unmatched bases: 8. Germline loops: CDR1 DFQATT, CDR2 SNEGSKA (reference sequence). This CDR3 has 16 residues. The CDR3 region has the DNA TGCAGTGCCCCTCCGACTAGCGGGAGGGCTACAGATACGCAGTATTTT. Translated: CSAPPTSGRATDTQYF.

At least ten counts were recorded for this clonotype. The rearrangement links TRBV3-1 to TRBJ1-1, with D possibly TRBD1 on 5 matching bases. Germline CDR1 and CDR2: LGHDT and YNNKEL (reference sequence). The CDR3 loop spans 11 amino acids. V was trimmed by 3 bases and J by 11 bases, leaving 10 bases between them. The CDR3 sequence is CASSQGDRAFF. CDR3 sequence (DNA): TGTGCCAGCAGCCAGGGGGATCGGGCTTTCTTT.

This clonotype was seen a handful of times. In DNA, the CDR3 is TGTGCCAGCAGCCTACCGGGACAGAGCACAGATACGCAGTATTTT. This gives the protein CASSLPGQSTDTQYF. The chain uses TRBV7-9 and TRBJ2-3, with 7 bases lining up with TRBD1. J gave up 0 bases and V 5 bases, and 5 bases lay outside the gene matches. Germline CDR1 and CDR2: SEHNR and FQNEAQ (reference sequence). This CDR3 is built from 15 residues.

This chain links TRBV29-1 with TRBJ1-1; no definite D call. CDR3 size: 9 residues. Looked up from germline, CDR1 is SQVTM and CDR2 is ANQGSEA. Trimming stripped 8 bases from V and 5 bases from J, with 6 bases between. CDR3 nucleotides: TGCAGCATCCTGACTGAAGCTTTCTTT. Its protein is CSILTEAFF.

As regards this clonotype: Being one base from a much bigger clone, this may be a read error. The chain joins TRBV10-3 to TRBJ2-5; TRBD1 matches 7 bases. The germline CDR1 and CDR2 sequences are ENHRY and SYGVKD. J lost 1 base, V lost 4 bases, and 3 bases had no gene match. There are 14 residues in the CDR3. The CDR3 reads CAISVGGSQETQYF. In nucleotides, the CDR3 is TGTGCCATCAGTGTAGGGGGCTCCCAAGAGACCCAGTACTTC.

The V call is TRBV5-1, the J call TRBJ1-5, with D tentatively TRBD1 (5 bases). The CDR3 contains 14 residues. Germline V gives CDR1 SGHRS, CDR2 YFSETQ. The V end was cut by 4 bases, the J end by 11 bases, with 19 bases between. The CDR3 here is CASSDGTGQETQHF. DNA of the CDR3: TGCGCCAGCAGCGACGGGACGGGGCAAGAGACCCAGCATTTT.

The chain links TRBV19 to TRBJ2-3; TRBD2 matches 8 bases. After removal of 5 bases from V and 2 bases from J, the junction contained 9 bases not matched to a gene. Germline lookup yields CDR1 LNHDA and CDR2 SQIVND (reference sequence). The CDR3 covers 16 residues. CDR3 coding DNA: TGTGCCAGTAGTGATCCCAGCGGGAGTCTCACAGATACGCAGTATTTT. Translated, it gives CASSDPSGSLTDTQYF.

This clonotype was detected ten times or more. The J gene is TRBJ1-1, the V gene TRBV6-6, with no clear D. CDR3 size: 16 residues. Germline loops: CDR1 MNHNY, CDR2 SVGAGI (reference sequence). V shed 1 base and J shed 5 bases, with 17 bases lying between them. The CDR3 loop reads CASSYLLVGPGTEAFF. The CDR3 DNA is TGTGCCAGCAGTTACTTGCTGGTTGGACCGGGGACTGAAGCTTTCTTT.